Following are 10 T cell receptor beta chains from one sample sequenced in a study of blood T cells in healthy people across ages. Alongside a J-beta primer mix, a sample-barcoded 5' primer served in a second PCR lasting about 7 to 11 cycles. TCRdb reanalysed the 5' RACE reads using MiXCR and keeps one entry per CDR3 protein. The sample yields roughly 800,000 distinct CDR3 sequences, 53% seen once. Sequencing was performed on blood. The receptor set was obtained from a man aged 80 or over in good health.

This clonotype was seen a few times. The chain has TRBV24-1 and TRBJ2-1; either TRBD1 or TRBD2 may fit D (5 bases each). The CDR3 extends over 14 amino acids. Trimming shortened V by 10 bases and J by 2 bases, and 14 bases separated the two germline ends. Germline CDR1 reads KGHDR; CDR2 reads SFDVKD. The CDR3 loop reads CATEARETYNEQFF. The CDR3 coding sequence is TGTGCCACGGAGGCCAGGGAAACCTACAATGAGCAGTTCTTC.

The rearrangement joins TRBV13 to TRBJ2-2; maybe TRBD2 (5 bases). The length of the CDR3 is 17 residues. V shed 6 bases and J shed 4 bases, with 21 bases lying between them. From germline, CDR1 is PRHDT and CDR2 FYEKMQ (reference sequence). The CDR3 region is CASRTTRVALLTGELFF. Written as DNA, the CDR3 is TGTGCCAGCAGAACCACTAGGGTGGCCCTCCTCACCGGGGAGCTGTTTTTT.

This clonotype was found once. The rearrangement uses TRBV12-3 or TRBV12-4 and TRBJ2-7, with 9 bases lining up with TRBD1. Germline trimming cut 2 bases from V and 1 base from J; bases unmatched to any gene: 9. The CDR3 has 17 amino acids. The CDR3 loop reads CASSLRVKGTGSYEQYF. The CDR3 DNA sequence: TGTGCCAGCAGTTTACGTGTAAAGGGGACAGGGTCCTACGAGCAGTACTTC.

This clonotype was detected only a few times. The chain combines TRBV5-1 with TRBJ2-1, with TRBD2 matching 9 bases. V lost 4 bases, J lost 6 bases, and 5 bases stayed unmatched. The CDR3 is 14 amino acids. Per germline, CDR1 SGHRS and CDR2 YFSETQ. The CDR3 region has the DNA TGCGCCAGCAGCGGGGGGGGACTAGCCAATGAGCAGTTCTTC. Translation gives CASSGGGLANEQFF.

The chain couples TRBV9 to TRBJ1-2; D gene unclear. V gave up 2 bases and J gave up 0 bases, with 23 bases separating them. CDR1 and CDR2 (germline): SGDLS, YYNGEE. The CDR3 contains 19 residues. This chain's CDR3 is CASSVPLTNLGGANYGYTF. CDR3 DNA: TGTGCCAGCAGCGTCCCCCTAACCAACCTCGGCGGCGCTAACTATGGCTACACCTTC.

In DNA, the CDR3 is TGTGCCAGCAGCCAAACCGGGACTAGTGGTTCTGGGGCCAACGTCCTGACTTTC. Amino acids: CASSQTGTSGSGANVLTF. The rearrangement links TRBV7-9 to TRBJ2-6, with TRBD2 identical over 8 bases. This CDR3 has 18 residues. Looked up from germline, CDR1 is SEHNR and CDR2 is FQNEAQ (reference sequence). The J segment lost 1 base and the V segment lost 5 bases, leaving 10 bases of the junction unmatched. Full variable domain (missing parts from reference TRBV7-9 and TRBJ2-6): DTGVSQNPRHKITKRGQNVTFRCDPISEHNRLYWYRQTLGQGPEFLTYFQNEAQLEKSRLLSDRFSAERPKGSFSTLEIQRTEQGDSAMYLCASSQTGTSGSGANVLTFGAGSRLTVL.

The CDR3 DNA sequence: TGCAGTGCTAGGGGAAGCGGGAAGGGGTTCTCCTACAATGAGCAGTTCTTC. Amino acids: CSARGSGKGFSYNEQFF. The chain combines TRBV20-1 with TRBJ2-1; 7 positions agree with TRBD2. Germline CDR1 is DFQATT and CDR2 is SNEGSKA (reference sequence). With V trimmed by 3 bases and J by 0 bases, 11 bases remained unmatched. CDR3 length: 17 residues.

The gene calls are TRBV5-1 and TRBJ2-5, with 8 nucleotides matching TRBD1. Per germline, CDR1 SGHRS and CDR2 YFSETQ. The CDR3 loop spans 15 amino acids. V gave up 4 bases and J gave up 1 base; unmatched junction bases: 6. In DNA, the CDR3 is TGCGCCAGCAGCATGATGGGACAGGTCCAAGAGACCCAGTACTTC. The encoded protein is CASSMMGQVQETQYF.

This rearrangement joins TRBV6-5 to TRBJ2-1, with D unresolved. The CDR3 runs to 13 residues. V shed 4 bases and J shed 6 bases, with 10 bases lying between them. Germline CDR1 and CDR2: MNHEY and SVGAGI. In DNA, the CDR3 is TGTGCCAGCAGTTTCGCTACCCTCAATGAGCAGTTCTTC. The encoded protein is CASSFATLNEQFF.

The rearrangement joins TRBV7-9 to TRBJ2-2; D possibly corresponds to TRBD2 (6 bases). CDR3 length: 18 residues. Looked up from germline, CDR1 is SEHNR and CDR2 is FQNEAQ (reference sequence). The germline V and J ends were trimmed by 1 base and 5 bases, with 20 bases remaining between them. The CDR3: CASSLVDWGELPTGELFF. Written as DNA, the CDR3 is TGTGCCAGCAGCTTAGTAGACTGGGGGGAACTTCCGACCGGGGAGCTGTTTTTT.